These T cell receptor beta chains were read from a single sample in a study of T cell repertoires in cytomegalovirus infection. In TCRdb, the reads were re-called with MiXCR into one record per CDR3 protein. The table includes about 130,000 distinct CDR3 sequences, under 30% detected once. The antigens of these receptors remain unknown. The sample consisted of PBMCs, sequenced either directly or after in vitro stimulation (not recorded which). All receptors derive from a human donor in good health (CMV status not recorded). Some clones in this sample may be carry-over from other donors' samples. The CDR3 runs from the conserved cysteine through the conserved F or W. A D gene is named only where the DNA matches it firmly. The size of a clone is reported for some rows only, either as once, few or many, or as a class for expanded clones.

V,J,size,D,DNA,CDR3
TRBV6-2/TRBV6-3,TRBJ1-1,many,TRBD1,TGTGCCAGCATCAACCGGGACAGGGGGAACACTGAAGCTTTCTTT,CASINRDRGNTEAFF
TRBV30,TRBJ2-1,medium-sized,TRBD2,TGTGCCTGGAAAGGGACATCGAAACTAGCGGGAGGTTTCTACAATGAGCAGTTCTTC,CAWKGTSKLAGGFYNEQFF
TRBV24-1,TRBJ1-5,-,-,TGTGCCACCAGTGATTCTGACGTCAATCAGCCCCAGCATTTT,CATSDSDVNQPQHF
TRBV2,TRBJ2-2,many,TRBD2,TGTGCCAGCAGTGAAAGGGTCGGGAGGGTTACCGGGGAGCTGTTTTTT,CASSERVGRVTGELFF
TRBV7-8,TRBJ1-2,-,TRBD1,TGTGCCAGCAGCTTCGAGCCGGGACAGTTCTCATCCAGCTATGGCTACACCTTC,CASSFEPGQFSSSYGYTF
TRBV12-3/TRBV12-4,TRBJ2-7,few,-,TGTGCCAGCAGTTTGTCCCCCTACGAGCAGTACTTC,CASSLSPYEQYF
TRBV18,TRBJ2-5,few,-,TGTGCCAGCTCACCACTTTCGCAAGAGACCCAGTACTTC,CASSPLSQETQYF
TRBV18,TRBJ1-3,-,-,TGTGCCAGCTCACCGTCCCGACAGGCTGGAAACACCATATATTTT,CASSPSRQAGNTIYF
TRBV5-6,TRBJ2-1,few,-,TGTGCCAGCAGCCCAATTAGTAGAAGCAATGAGCAGTTCTTC,CASSPISRSNEQFF
TRBV28,TRBJ2-5,-,-,TGTGCCAGCAGTTATCCGGGAGCCCAAGAGACCCAGTACTTC,CASSYPGAQETQYF
TRBV20-1,TRBJ2-3,-,-,TGCAGTGCTAGATCAAGCACAGATACGCAGTATTTT,CSARSSTDTQYF
TRBV12-3/TRBV12-4,TRBJ1-2,-,TRBD1,TGTGCCAGCAGGGCAGGGGGCGTTTGGGGCTACACCTTC,CASRAGGVWGYTF
TRBV7-2,TRBJ2-1,many,TRBD2,TGTGCCAGCAGCCGCCACGGACTAGCGGGAGGGGCGACTATAGTAGGTAATGAGCAGTTCTTC,CASSRHGLAGGATIVGNEQFF
TRBV4-1,TRBJ2-1,-,TRBD2,TGCGCCAGCAGCCAAGAGAGTCGGACTAGCGGGAGAGTATTTGGATTCAATGAGCAGTTCTTC,CASSQESRTSGRVFGFNEQFF
TRBV6-1,TRBJ2-7,few,-,TGTGCCAGCAGTGACACACCAACCTACGAGCAGTACTTC,CASSDTPTYEQYF
TRBV7-2,TRBJ1-4,-,-,TGTGCCAGCAGCTTACGGGGGGGGTATGAGGGTTCAAAACTGTTTTTT,CASSLRGGYEGSKLFF
TRBV12-3/TRBV12-4,TRBJ1-1,-,TRBD1,TGTGCCAGCAACCCGACAGGGCTGGCCACTGAAGCTTTCTTT,CASNPTGLATEAFF
TRBV7-2,TRBJ1-5,many,-,TGTGCCAGCAGCTTCCCCAATCAGCCCCAGCATTTT,CASSFPNQPQHF